The entry below gives a single T cell receptor (beta chain) sequence along with its context. Its matching antigen is unknown. The data belong to a study of post-analysis software for immune sequencing data. Study-level results: The F measure placed samples prepared in the same batch into strongly shared clusters. Significantly decreased normalized Chao1 diversity was recorded for multiple sclerosis patients relative to controls. Patients showed TRBV5-6, TRBV5-1 and TRBV20-1 among five TRBV segments more frequent than in controls.

Unique molecular identifiers were present in the TCR beta cDNA libraries. TCRdb redid the calling of the PCR reads with MiXCR, one entry per CDR3 protein. Among about 540,000 distinct CDR3 sequences listed, around 34% were seen once. The CDR3 totals 14 residues. Looked up from germline, CDR1 is MGHRA and CDR2 is YSYEKL. With 0 bases removed from V and 7 bases from J, the gap between germline ends came to 9 bases. The sequencing sample was made of blood. This TCR derives from a girl younger than 18 with multiple sclerosis. This rearrangement joins TRBV4-1 to TRBJ2-2; D not resolved. The CDR3 nucleotides are TGCGCCAGCAGCCAAGAATTAGGGAACGGGGAGCTGTTTTTT. As protein: CASSQELGNGELFF.